Shown below are 24 T cell receptor beta chains from a single sample sequenced in a study of CD8 T cells in Susac syndrome. Random hexamers served to reverse transcribe roughly 0.5 to 1 ug RNA. TCRdb re-derived calls from the immunoSEQ multiplex PCR reads in MiXCR, one entry per CDR3 protein. Among roughly 180,000 distinct CDR3 sequences listed, around 94% were seen once. The sample comprised CD4+ T cells from PBMCs. Every receptor here comes from a human donor with Susac syndrome.

CDR3 sequence reads: CAWEQGLAGETQYF. CDR3 coding DNA: TGTGCCTGGGAACAGGGACTAGCGGGAGAGACCCAGTACTTC. The chain has TRBV30 and TRBJ2-5; 12 bases align to TRBD2. Germline CDR1 reads GTSNPN; CDR2 reads SVGIG (reference sequence). V was pared by 5 bases and J by 4 bases, with 5 bases of the junction left unmatched. This CDR3 has 14 amino acids.

The chain links TRBV19 to TRBJ1-1, with a weak D call TRBD1 (5 bases). The CDR3 length is 14 residues. The V gene lost 7 bases and the J gene lost 0 bases, with 12 bases spanning the gap. Germline CDR1 is LNHDA and CDR2 is SQIVND (reference sequence). CDR3 DNA: TGTGCCAGTACCCTGGGAGGGGTGAACACTGAAGCTTTCTTT. It yields the protein CASTLGGVNTEAFF.

This clonotype was seen a single time. The rearrangement uses TRBV24-1 and TRBJ1-2; D remains ambiguous. This CDR3 contains 13 residues. CDR1 is KGHDR and CDR2 is SFDVKD in the germline V gene. Trimming stripped 5 bases from V and 1 base from J, with 7 bases between. The CDR3 DNA is TGTGCCACCAGTGTCGGGCATAACTATGGCTACACCTTC. Its protein is CATSVGHNYGYTF.

This chain uses TRBV9 with TRBJ2-6; 10 bases fit TRBD1. Germline CDR1 and CDR2: SGDLS and YYNGEE. Losses at the gene ends were 4 bases for V and 0 bases for J; bases not matched to a gene: 13. The CDR3 runs to 20 residues. The CDR3 spells CASSPEGTGALFSGANVLTF. CDR3 in DNA: TGTGCCAGCAGCCCAGAGGGGACAGGGGCCCTCTTCTCTGGGGCCAACGTCCTGACTTTC.

Notes on this clonotype: One junction end does not reproduce the germline sequence, and a read error may be involved. The rearrangement joins TRBV5-4 to TRBJ2-2; D is perhaps TRBD1 or TRBD2 (6 bases each). CDR3 length: 16 residues. Germline values: CDR1 SGHNT, CDR2 YYREEE (reference sequence). Here the CDR3 DNA reads TGTGCCAGCAGCTCCGATTGGGGGGCGAATACCGGGGAGCTGTTTTTT. Translation gives CASSSDWGANTGELFF.

The gene calls are TRBV7-8 and TRBJ2-1, with 8 bases that match TRBD1. Germline-derived CDR1 and CDR2 are SGHVS and FQNEAQ. This CDR3 spans 13 amino acids. J lost 10 bases, V lost 3 bases, and 5 bases had no gene match. DNA of the CDR3: TGTGCCAGCAGCTTTGACAGGGGCGACGAGCAGTTCTTC. Amino acids: CASSFDRGDEQFF.

The V gene is TRBV28, the J gene TRBJ1-5, with D maybe TRBD1 (5 bases). The CDR3 loop spans 14 amino acids. V gave up 5 bases and J gave up 3 bases, with 11 bases separating them. Germline assignment: CDR1 MDHEN and CDR2 SYDVKM. The CDR3 bases are TGTGCCAGCAGTGTAAGGGGTCTCAATCAGCCCCAGCATTTT. It translates to CASSVRGLNQPQHF.

This clonotype has a single count. The V and J genes are TRBV20-1 and TRBJ2-1; 14 bases agree with TRBD2. The germline V gene has CDR1 DFQATT and CDR2 SNEGSKA (reference sequence). CDR3 size: 15 residues. Trimming at V came to 7 bases and at J to 7 bases, leaving 9 bases not matched to a gene. The CDR3 loop is CSGTSGGTGWNEQFF. The CDR3 bases are TGCAGTGGGACTAGCGGGGGGACAGGGTGGAATGAGCAGTTCTTC.

The chain combines TRBV27 with TRBJ2-7; TRBD1 is a possible D gene (6 bases). The CDR3 is made up of 15 amino acids. V lost 5 bases and J lost 2, with 16 bases in between. The germline V gene has CDR1 MNHEY and CDR2 SMNVEV (reference sequence). CDR3 in amino acids: CASSPSWKGAYEQYF. CDR3 sequence (DNA): TGTGCCAGCAGTCCTTCTTGGAAGGGGGCCTACGAGCAGTACTTC.

The gene calls are TRBV9 and TRBJ2-4; tentatively, D is TRBD1 (6 bases). V lost 0 bases and J 13 bases, leaving 14 bases between the germline ends. Germline assignment: CDR1 SGDLS and CDR2 YYNGEE. The CDR3 is 13 residues long. The CDR3 DNA follows: TGTGCCAGCAGCGTAGCGACAGGAGGTCCACAGTACTTC. Translating it yields CASSVATGGPQYF. The full variable domain, completed using reference TRBV9 and TRBJ2-4, is DSGVTQTPKHLITATGQRVTLRCSPRSGDLSVYWYQQSLDQGLQFLIQYYNGEERAKGNILERFSAQQFPDLHSELNLSSLELGDSALYFCASSVATGGPQYFGAGTRLSVL.

The chain has TRBV20-1 and TRBJ1-5; TRBD1 is a possible D gene (6 bases). The CDR3 length is 15 residues. Trimming left V 6 bases short and J 1 base short, with 16 bases between. Germline V lookup: CDR1 DFQATT, CDR2 SNEGSKA (reference sequence). The CDR3 reads CSATSGVRSNQPQHF. Written as DNA, the CDR3 is TGCAGTGCCACGTCAGGGGTTCGAAGCAATCAGCCCCAGCATTTT.

This chain links TRBV3-1 with TRBJ2-5; maybe TRBD2 (6 bases). CDR1 is LGHDT and CDR2 is YNNKEL in the germline V gene (reference sequence). V lost 0 bases, J lost 7 bases, and 18 bases lay in between. The CDR3 is made up of 16 amino acids. The CDR3 nucleotides read TGTGCCAGCAGCCAAGAGTCCGGGGGACGAGGTGGGACCCAGTACTTC. This gives the protein CASSQESGGRGGTQYF.

The chain joins TRBV29-1 to TRBJ1-1; 9 nucleotides match TRBD1. Germline assignment: CDR1 SQVTM and CDR2 ANQGSEA. Trimming removed 7 bases from V and 4 bases from J; junction bases left unmatched: 10. This CDR3 is 14 amino acids long. CDR3 protein: CSALRDRDITEAFF. In DNA form, the CDR3 reads TGCAGCGCCCTCAGGGACAGGGACATCACTGAAGCTTTCTTT.

The V gene is TRBV5-1, the J gene TRBJ2-1; a weak D match, TRBD1 (7 bases). The CDR3 spans 16 residues. Between the trimmed V and J ends, which lost 0 bases and 4 bases, there was a span of 14 bases. Germline lookup yields CDR1 SGHRS and CDR2 YFSETQ. In DNA, the CDR3 is TGCGCCAGCAGCTTGGAGGTCGGGGGACAGTACAATGAGCAGTTCTTC. Residues: CASSLEVGGQYNEQFF.

This chain connects TRBV18 to TRBJ2-3; D may correspond to TRBD1 or TRBD2 (5 bases each). Germline V CDR1 and CDR2: KGHSH, LQKENI. The CDR3 runs to 16 residues. Trimming shortened V by 3 bases and J by 2 bases, and 15 bases separated the two germline ends. The CDR3 coding sequence is TGTGCCAGCTCACCGCTAGGGACCAGTCACACAGATACGCAGTATTTT. Residues: CASSPLGTSHTDTQYF. The whole variable domain, remainder taken from reference TRBV18 and TRBJ2-3, is NAGVMQNPRHLVRRRGQEARLRCSPMKGHSHVYWYRQLPEEGLKFMVYLQKENIIDESGMPKERFSAEFPKEGPSILRIQQVVRGDSAAYFCASSPLGTSHTDTQYFGPGTRLTVL.

The rearrangement links TRBV2 to TRBJ2-7; D possibly corresponds to TRBD1 (6 bases). The germline V gene has CDR1 SNHLY and CDR2 FYNNEI. CDR3 size: 11 residues. Trimming removed 9 bases at V and 5 bases at J, with 11 bases between. This CDR3 is CASSGTNEQYF. The CDR3 coding sequence is TGTGCCAGTTCGGGGACAAACGAGCAGTACTTC.

The J gene is TRBJ2-2, the V gene TRBV20-1; 9 bases agree with TRBD2. The ends lost 4 bases at V and 3 bases at J; junction bases unmatched: 15. There are 18 residues in the CDR3. CDR1 and CDR2 from the germline V gene are DFQATT and SNEGSKA (reference sequence). The CDR3, as DNA: TGCAGTGCTATGCCGCTAGCGGGAAGTATGAGCGACACCGGGGAGCTGTTTTTT. Encoded protein: CSAMPLAGSMSDTGELFF.

The chain has TRBV7-6 and TRBJ2-1; 12 bases are a match to TRBD2. The CDR3 runs to 16 residues. Per the germline V gene, CDR1 is SGHVS and CDR2 is FNYEAQ. V gave up 5 bases and J gave up 4 bases; unmatched junction bases: 6. The CDR3 DNA reads TGTGCCAGCAGCGTAGATCTAGCGGGAGGGTACAATGAGCAGTTCTTC. It encodes CASSVDLAGGYNEQFF. The entire variable domain, with the rest obtained from reference TRBV7-6 and TRBJ2-1, is as follows: GAGVSQSPRYKVTKRGQDVALRCDPISGHVSLYWYRQALGQGPEFLTYFNYEAQQDKSGLPNDRFSAERPEGSISTLTIQRTEQRDSAMYRCASSVDLAGGYNEQFFGPGTRLTVL.

The V call is TRBV28, the J call TRBJ2-7; TRBD1 matches 9 bases. The CDR3 consists of 19 residues. The V gene's germline CDR1 is MDHEN and CDR2 SYDVKM. Losses at the gene ends were 2 bases for V and 1 base for J; bases not matched to a gene: 15. This CDR3 reads CASSLRLGTGKVRSYEQYF. The CDR3 DNA sequence: TGTGCCAGCAGTTTACGCCTTGGGACAGGGAAAGTCCGATCCTACGAGCAGTACTTC.

This clonotype showed up just once. The V call is TRBV6-2 or TRBV6-3, the J call TRBJ2-1; 9 bases agree with TRBD2. Germline lookup yields CDR1 MNHEY and CDR2 SVGEGT. Trimming took 5 bases from V and 5 from J; bases not matched to a gene: 7. The CDR3 is 15 residues long. The CDR3 coding sequence is TGTGCCAGCAGTCATAGCGGGAGCGTCGACAATGAGCAGTTCTTC. It specifies CASSHSGSVDNEQFF.

The chain has TRBV28 and TRBJ2-1, with D perhaps assigned TRBD1 or TRBD2 (6 bases each). Germline values: CDR1 MDHEN, CDR2 SYDVKM. The V and J ends lost 6 bases and 10 bases respectively, with 22 bases between them. The CDR3 contains 15 residues. CDR3 coding DNA: TGTGCCAGCAGCAAGGGGGGTATGGTTGTGGGGGAGCAGTTCTTC. Encoded protein: CASSKGGMVVGEQFF.

The chain couples TRBV5-1 to TRBJ2-2; a weak D match, TRBD1 (5 bases). Germline lookup yields CDR1 SGHRS and CDR2 YFSETQ. The CDR3 extends over 14 amino acids. Trimming stripped 4 bases from V and 0 bases from J, with 7 bases between. The CDR3 spells CASSETANTGELFF. The CDR3 nucleotides are TGCGCCAGCAGCGAGACAGCGAACACCGGGGAGCTGTTTTTT.

This chain joins TRBV29-1 and TRBJ1-1, with 8 positions matching TRBD1. The J segment lost 11 bases and the V segment lost 0 bases, leaving 5 bases of the junction unmatched. CDR1 and CDR2 (germline): SQVTM, ANQGSEA. The CDR3 is 12 amino acids. The CDR3 DNA sequence: TGCAGCGTTGAAGATGGACAGGGTTTGGCTTTCTTT. Translation: CSVEDGQGLAFF.

The CDR3 coding sequence is TGCAGCGTTGAACGGGGGCTTAGCTATGGCTACACCTTC. It specifies CSVERGLSYGYTF. The V gene is TRBV29-1, the J gene TRBJ1-2; D perhaps matches TRBD1 (6 bases). The CDR3 runs 13 residues. Trimming took 2 bases from V and 4 from J, leaving 11 bases between them. CDR1 is SQVTM, CDR2 ANQGSEA, per germline.